The clone carrying this T cell receptor beta chain has a handful of counts. Its antigen is unidentified. V was trimmed by 0 bases and J by 2 bases, leaving 17 bases between them. The germline V gene encodes CDR1 SGDLS and CDR2 YYNGEE. The CDR3 has 17 amino acids. This entry is derived from a study of beta chain features in type 1 diabetes. The whole isolated RNA underwent reverse transcription, so sequencing captured expressed TCRB transcripts. The assay was immunoSEQ multiplex PCR, and TCRdb's table has in-frame clones only and misses some. The data show 130,000 or so clones, 17% seen once. In all sorted populations, purity surpassed 95%. The study, taken as a whole, reports: When Type 1 diabetes patients were examined, their TCRB CDR3s proved moderately but significantly shorter in all four CD4+ subsets.

The receptor was derived from a young man with type 1 diabetes. The sequencing input was central memory CD4+ T cells from blood. The chain combines TRBV9 with TRBJ2-5; D is possibly TRBD1 (5 bases). The CDR3 sequence is CASSVADRRVVQETQYF. The CDR3 DNA reads as TGTGCCAGCAGCGTAGCCGACAGACGAGTCGTACAAGAGACCCAGTACTTC. Using reference TRBV9 and TRBJ2-5 for the parts outside the CDR3, the full variable domain is DSGVTQTPKHLITATGQRVTLRCSPRSGDLSVYWYQQSLDQGLQFLIQYYNGEERAKGNILERFSAQQFPDLHSELNLSSLELGDSALYFCASSVADRRVVQETQYFGPGTRLLVL.